This is a list of T cell receptor beta chains from one sample in a study of cytomegalovirus exposure and HLA in healthy donors. The method was immunoSEQ multiplex PCR; TCRdb's version includes in-frame clones alone and lacks a portion of them. Recorded for this sample: 55,000 to 80,000 clones. The material sequenced was PBMCs. The receptors here all came from a man aged 35-49 years in good health and CMV-seronegative. Each CDR3 is given without its conserved first and last residue. Fields, in order: J gene, V gene, CDR3 length, CDR3 protein.

j_call: TRBJ1-6
v_call: TRBV4-1
cdr3_length: 15
cdr3_aa: ASSQGPGVLYNSPLH

j_call: TRBJ1-5
v_call: TRBV15
cdr3_length: 14
cdr3_aa: ATSRDRETGNQPQH

j_call: TRBJ2-3
v_call: TRBV7-9
cdr3_length: 13
cdr3_aa: ASSLALGGTDTQY

j_call: TRBJ2-7
v_call: TRBV19
cdr3_length: 13
cdr3_aa: ASSIDRQGTYEQY

j_call: TRBJ2-5
v_call: TRBV5-6
cdr3_length: 12
cdr3_aa: ASSRAGSQSPQY

j_call: TRBJ2-5
v_call: TRBV5-8
cdr3_length: 13
cdr3_aa: ASSWRDRTQETQY

j_call: TRBJ2-3
v_call: TRBV9
cdr3_length: 13
cdr3_aa: ASSVVGSTADTQY

j_call: TRBJ2-4
v_call: TRBV21-1
cdr3_length: 16
cdr3_aa: ASRNRQGRFMAKNIQY

j_call: TRBJ2-1
v_call: TRBV25-1
cdr3_length: 15
cdr3_aa: ASSESYWGQGMNEQF

j_call: TRBJ1-3
v_call: TRBV7-2
cdr3_length: 13
cdr3_aa: ASSHPQGSGNTIY

j_call: TRBJ2-7
v_call: TRBV27
cdr3_length: 11
cdr3_aa: ASSPYPSYEQY

j_call: TRBJ2-3
v_call: TRBV5-1
cdr3_length: 12
cdr3_aa: ASSSGQGTDTQY

j_call: TRBJ2-7
v_call: TRBV30
cdr3_length: 13
cdr3_aa: AWSVHGTASYEQY

j_call: TRBJ1-5
v_call: TRBV29-1
cdr3_length: 14
cdr3_aa: SVQSGVGSSNQPQH

j_call: TRBJ2-2
v_call: TRBV5-1
cdr3_length: 13
cdr3_aa: ASSLDRVNTGELF

j_call: TRBJ2-7
v_call: TRBV2
cdr3_length: 13
cdr3_aa: ASSEAFQGDYEQY

j_call: TRBJ2-3
v_call: TRBV4-2
cdr3_length: 14
cdr3_aa: ASSYGTSGGTDTQY

j_call: TRBJ2-7
v_call: TRBV5-1
cdr3_length: 13
cdr3_aa: ASSLSPTGFYEQY

j_call: TRBJ1-3
v_call: TRBV5-1
cdr3_length: 14
cdr3_aa: ASSLPSGSSGNTIY

j_call: TRBJ1-6
v_call: TRBV4-2
cdr3_length: 16
cdr3_aa: ASSQNDRSSSYNSPLH

j_call: TRBJ2-2
v_call: TRBV9
cdr3_length: 13
cdr3_aa: ASSRGGWNTGELF

j_call: TRBJ2-1
v_call: TRBV6-5
cdr3_length: 13
cdr3_aa: ASSYDGTGGNEQF

j_call: TRBJ2-3
v_call: TRBV5-6
cdr3_length: 16
cdr3_aa: ASSRYIFRGGSTDTQY

j_call: TRBJ2-3
v_call: TRBV11-2
cdr3_length: 14
cdr3_aa: ASSLGDLPSTDTQY

j_call: TRBJ2-7
v_call: TRBV7-9
cdr3_length: 13
cdr3_aa: ASSRTSGGFYEQY

j_call: TRBJ2-2
v_call: TRBV11-2
cdr3_length: 14
cdr3_aa: ASSFGSQVSSGELF

j_call: TRBJ1-2
v_call: TRBV6-1
cdr3_length: 14
cdr3_aa: ASSEALGAEDHGYT

j_call: TRBJ2-7
v_call: TRBV6-1
cdr3_length: 13
cdr3_aa: ASSAAGGLGYEQY

j_call: TRBJ2-1
v_call: TRBV11-3
cdr3_length: 10
cdr3_aa: ASSQQGSEQF

j_call: -
v_call: TRBV6-5
cdr3_length: 11
cdr3_aa: ASSSGVSYEQY

j_call: TRBJ2-1
v_call: TRBV29-1
cdr3_length: 12
cdr3_aa: SVDGGGVENEQF

j_call: TRBJ2-4
v_call: TRBV28
cdr3_length: 12
cdr3_aa: ASNSGFGKNIQY

j_call: TRBJ2-1
v_call: TRBV13
cdr3_length: 16
cdr3_aa: ASSSPGAGGRTYNEQF

j_call: TRBJ1-2
v_call: TRBV9
cdr3_length: 13
cdr3_aa: ASSVEEGLRYGYT

j_call: TRBJ1-4
v_call: TRBV19
cdr3_length: 12
cdr3_aa: ASSISTGLEKLF

j_call: TRBJ1-4
v_call: TRBV30
cdr3_length: 12
cdr3_aa: AWQPQGDNEKLF

j_call: TRBJ1-5
v_call: TRBV19
cdr3_length: 13
cdr3_aa: ASSISQGGNQPQH

j_call: TRBJ1-1
v_call: TRBV29-1
cdr3_length: 11
cdr3_aa: SGYGARGGEAF

j_call: TRBJ2-5
v_call: TRBV6-5
cdr3_length: 13
cdr3_aa: ASSYLGRGLETQY

j_call: TRBJ1-5
v_call: TRBV6-5
cdr3_length: 10
cdr3_aa: ASSDRDQPQH

j_call: TRBJ1-1
v_call: TRBV29-1
cdr3_length: 12
cdr3_aa: SVGVDRAYGEAF

j_call: TRBJ1-1
v_call: TRBV7-2
cdr3_length: 11
cdr3_aa: ASRREANTEAF

j_call: TRBJ2-7
v_call: TRBV5-5
cdr3_length: 12
cdr3_aa: ASSPPDRVNEQY

j_call: TRBJ1-1
v_call: TRBV9
cdr3_length: 11
cdr3_aa: ASSVATGTEAF

j_call: TRBJ1-1
v_call: TRBV6-1
cdr3_length: 12
cdr3_aa: ASSLRGLNTEAF

j_call: TRBJ1-1
v_call: TRBV7-7
cdr3_length: 11
cdr3_aa: ASSITGDTEAF

j_call: TRBJ2-7
v_call: TRBV10-1
cdr3_length: 11
cdr3_aa: ASSAGGLHEQY

j_call: TRBJ2-7
v_call: TRBV5-1
cdr3_length: 13
cdr3_aa: ASSLEGTGTYEQY

j_call: TRBJ2-2
v_call: TRBV6-1
cdr3_length: 12
cdr3_aa: ASRASIGAGELF

j_call: TRBJ2-1
v_call: TRBV29-1
cdr3_length: 11
cdr3_aa: SVSSVSYNEQF

j_call: TRBJ1-1
v_call: TRBV29-1
cdr3_length: 9
cdr3_aa: SGQGDTEAF

j_call: TRBJ2-2
v_call: TRBV7-9
cdr3_length: 14
cdr3_aa: ASSLRDRGNTGELF

j_call: TRBJ2-7
v_call: TRBV21-1
cdr3_length: 15
cdr3_aa: ASSTYRGRGRPYEQY

j_call: TRBJ2-1
v_call: TRBV28
cdr3_length: 11
cdr3_aa: ASRFTGYNEQF